This T cell receptor (beta chain) was sequenced during a study of early T cells in non-severe SARS-CoV-2 infection. This clonotype was seen only a few times. Individual cDNA molecules each received unique molecular identifiers attached to them. Each CDR3 protein gets one entry after TCRdb re-called the 5' RACE reads with MiXCR. The data contain 60,000 or so distinct CDR3 sequences, roughly an eighth of them singletons. The sample consisted of whole blood. This sequence originates from an adult who was a healthcare worker with PCR-confirmed SARS-CoV-2 infection or an uninfected control (not recorded which).

The CDR3 protein is CASSNGPGGNQPQHF. Written as DNA, the CDR3 is TGTGCCAGCAGCAACGGACCTGGAGGTAATCAGCCCCAGCATTTT. The V and J genes are TRBV6-6 and TRBJ1-5; D is uncertain. The CDR3 is 15 residues long. V lost 6 bases and J 4 bases, leaving 16 bases between the germline ends. Germline assignment: CDR1 MNHNY and CDR2 SVGAGI (reference sequence).